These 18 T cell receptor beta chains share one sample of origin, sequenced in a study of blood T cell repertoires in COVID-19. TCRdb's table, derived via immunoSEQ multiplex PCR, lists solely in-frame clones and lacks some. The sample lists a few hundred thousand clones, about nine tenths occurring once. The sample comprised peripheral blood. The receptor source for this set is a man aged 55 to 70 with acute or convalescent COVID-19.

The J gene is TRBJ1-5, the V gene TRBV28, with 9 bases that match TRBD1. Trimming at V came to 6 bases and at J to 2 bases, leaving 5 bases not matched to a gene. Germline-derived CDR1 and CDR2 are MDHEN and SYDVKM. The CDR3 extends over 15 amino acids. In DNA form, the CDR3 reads TGTGCCAGCAGGCTACAGGGGGCCGGCAATCAGCCCCAGCATTTT. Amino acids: CASRLQGAGNQPQHF.

The CDR3 DNA reads TGTGCTAGTCACTTGCAGGGATCGAACACTGAAGCTTTCTTT. This codes for CASHLQGSNTEAFF. The chain employs TRBV12-5 and TRBJ1-1; weak D call: TRBD1 (5 bases). Looked up from germline, CDR1 is LGHNT and CDR2 is FRNRAP. V was pared by 8 bases and J by 1 base, with 14 bases between. There are 14 residues in the CDR3.

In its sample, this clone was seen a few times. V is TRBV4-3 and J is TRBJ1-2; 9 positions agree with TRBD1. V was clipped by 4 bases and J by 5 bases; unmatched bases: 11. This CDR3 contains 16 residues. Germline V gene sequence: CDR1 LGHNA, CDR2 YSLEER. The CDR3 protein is CASSPRGGQGNYGYTF. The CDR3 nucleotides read TGCGCCAGCAGCCCGCGCGGAGGACAGGGGAATTATGGCTACACCTTC.

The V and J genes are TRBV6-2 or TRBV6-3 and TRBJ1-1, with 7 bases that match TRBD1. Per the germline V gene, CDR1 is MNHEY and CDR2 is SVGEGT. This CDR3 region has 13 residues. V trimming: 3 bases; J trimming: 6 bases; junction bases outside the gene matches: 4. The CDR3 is CASSYGTVAEAFF. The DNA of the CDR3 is TGTGCCAGCAGTTATGGGACAGTCGCTGAAGCTTTCTTT.

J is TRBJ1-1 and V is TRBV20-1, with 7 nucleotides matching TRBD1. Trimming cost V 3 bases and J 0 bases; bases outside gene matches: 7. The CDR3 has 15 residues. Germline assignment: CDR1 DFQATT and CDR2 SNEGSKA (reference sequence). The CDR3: CSASPGTVLNTEAFF. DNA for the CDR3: TGCAGTGCTAGTCCTGGGACAGTTTTGAACACTGAAGCTTTCTTT.

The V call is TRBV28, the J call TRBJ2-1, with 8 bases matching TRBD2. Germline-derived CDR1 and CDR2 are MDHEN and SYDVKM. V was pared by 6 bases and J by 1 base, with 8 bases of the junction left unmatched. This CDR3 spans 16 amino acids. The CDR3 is CASSHPSGSSYNEQFF. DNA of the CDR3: TGTGCCAGCAGCCATCCGAGCGGGAGTTCCTACAATGAGCAGTTCTTC. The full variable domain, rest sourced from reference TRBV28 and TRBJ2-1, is DVKVTQSSRYLVKRTGEKVFLECVQDMDHENMFWYRQDPGLGLRLIYFSYDVKMKEKGDIPEGYSVSREKKERFSLILESASTNQTSMYLCASSHPSGSSYNEQFFGPGTRLTVL.

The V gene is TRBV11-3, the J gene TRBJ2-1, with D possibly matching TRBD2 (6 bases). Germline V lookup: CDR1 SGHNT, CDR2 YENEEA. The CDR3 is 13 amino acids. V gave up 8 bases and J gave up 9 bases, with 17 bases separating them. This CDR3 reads CASGYGGSREQFF. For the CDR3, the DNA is TGTGCCAGCGGCTACGGGGGAAGTCGTGAGCAGTTCTTC.

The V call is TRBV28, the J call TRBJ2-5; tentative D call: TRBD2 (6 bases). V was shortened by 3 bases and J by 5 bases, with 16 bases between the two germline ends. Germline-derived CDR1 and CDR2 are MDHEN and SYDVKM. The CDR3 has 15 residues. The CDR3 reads CASSFRTTGVETQYF. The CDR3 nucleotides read TGTGCCAGCAGTTTTCGGACTACAGGTGTGGAGACCCAGTACTTC.

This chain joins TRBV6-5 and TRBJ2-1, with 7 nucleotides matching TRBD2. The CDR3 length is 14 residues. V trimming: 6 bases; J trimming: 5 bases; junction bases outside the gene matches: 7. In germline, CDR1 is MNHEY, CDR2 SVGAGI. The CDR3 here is CASRPTGTNNEQFF. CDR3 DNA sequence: TGTGCCAGCAGACCGACCGGGACTAACAATGAGCAGTTCTTC.

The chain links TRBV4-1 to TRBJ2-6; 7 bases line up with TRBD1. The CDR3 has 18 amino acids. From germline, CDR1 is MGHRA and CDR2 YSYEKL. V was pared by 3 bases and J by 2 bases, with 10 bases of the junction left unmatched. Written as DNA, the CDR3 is TGCGCCAGCAGCCACCCGATACTTCAGGGGGCTGGGGCCAACGTCCTGACTTTC. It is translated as CASSHPILQGAGANVLTF.

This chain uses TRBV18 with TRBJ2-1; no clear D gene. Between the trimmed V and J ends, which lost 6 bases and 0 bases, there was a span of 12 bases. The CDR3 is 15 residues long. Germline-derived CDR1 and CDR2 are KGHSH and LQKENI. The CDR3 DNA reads TGTGCCAGCTCGCCGACTTTCAGCTCCTACAATGAGCAGTTCTTC. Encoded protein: CASSPTFSSYNEQFF.

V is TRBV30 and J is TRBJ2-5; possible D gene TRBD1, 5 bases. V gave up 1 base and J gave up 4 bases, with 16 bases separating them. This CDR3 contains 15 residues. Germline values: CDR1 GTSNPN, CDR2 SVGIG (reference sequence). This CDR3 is CAWSAEQAPAETQYF. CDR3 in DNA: TGTGCCTGGAGTGCAGAACAGGCACCTGCAGAGACCCAGTACTTC.

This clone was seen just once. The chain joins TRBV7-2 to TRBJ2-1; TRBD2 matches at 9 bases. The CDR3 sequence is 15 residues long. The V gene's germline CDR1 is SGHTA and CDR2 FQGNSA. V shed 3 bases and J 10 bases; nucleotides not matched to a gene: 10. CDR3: CASSFQGLAGMEQFF. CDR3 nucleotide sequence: TGTGCCAGCAGCTTTCAGGGGCTAGCGGGAATGGAGCAGTTCTTC. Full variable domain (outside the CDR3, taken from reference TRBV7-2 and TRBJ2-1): GAGVSQSPSNKVTEKGKDVELRCDPISGHTALYWYRQSLGQGLEFLIYFQGNSAPDKSGLPSDRFSAERTGGSVSTLTIQRTQQEDSAVYLCASSFQGLAGMEQFFGPGTRLTVL.

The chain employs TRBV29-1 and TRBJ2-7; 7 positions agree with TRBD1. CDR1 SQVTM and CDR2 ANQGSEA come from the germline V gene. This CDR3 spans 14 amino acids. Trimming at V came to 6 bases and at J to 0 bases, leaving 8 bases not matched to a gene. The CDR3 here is CSVRRGTDSYEQYF. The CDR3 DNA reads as TGCAGCGTCCGACGAGGGACAGACTCCTACGAGCAGTACTTC.

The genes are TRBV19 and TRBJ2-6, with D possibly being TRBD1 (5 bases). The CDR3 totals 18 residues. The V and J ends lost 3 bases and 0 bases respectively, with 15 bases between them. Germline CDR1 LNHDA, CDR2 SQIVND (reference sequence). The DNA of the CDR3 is TGTGCCAGTAGTATGATGCGGCAGGGCTTCTCTGGGGCCAACGTCCTGACTTTC. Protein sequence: CASSMMRQGFSGANVLTF.

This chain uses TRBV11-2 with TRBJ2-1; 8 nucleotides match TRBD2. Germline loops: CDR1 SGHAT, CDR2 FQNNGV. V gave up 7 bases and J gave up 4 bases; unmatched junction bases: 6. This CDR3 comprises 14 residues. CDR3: CASTPTSAYNEQFF. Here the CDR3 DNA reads TGTGCCAGCACCCCGACTAGCGCATACAATGAGCAGTTCTTC.

The CDR3 bases are TGTGCCAGCAGTTTGCAGATAAACACTGAAGCTTTCTTT. This translates into CASSLQINTEAFF. The gene calls are TRBV12-3 or TRBV12-4 and TRBJ1-1; D ambiguous. CDR3 size: 13 residues. V dropped 3 bases and J dropped 2 bases, with 7 bases sitting between them.

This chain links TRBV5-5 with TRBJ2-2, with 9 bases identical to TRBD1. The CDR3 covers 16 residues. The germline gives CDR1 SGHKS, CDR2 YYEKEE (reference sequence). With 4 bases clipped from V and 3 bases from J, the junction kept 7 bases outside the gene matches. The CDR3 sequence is CASSERTGVYTGELFF. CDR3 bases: TGTGCCAGCAGCGAACGGACAGGGGTATACACCGGGGAGCTGTTTTTT.